This TCR beta chain was sequenced for a study of human thymus T cells. Broader study findings: Use of V and J genes seemed skewed within the thymic and blood repertoires.

TCRdb's copy holds only in-frame clones and misses some; the assay was immunoSEQ multiplex PCR. Among some 44,000 clones listed, around 95% were seen once. Having surgery to correct congenital heart defects, healthy Finnish infants acted as the donors. An approximately 0.45-1 mL peripheral blood aliquot was taken intraoperatively from four of eight donors. Blood DNA came from all available leukocytes, not a fixed cell number. CDR1 and CDR2 from the germline V gene are MNHNS and SASEGT. Trimming at V came to 6 bases and at J to 3 bases, leaving 2 bases not matched to a gene. This CDR3 spans 15 amino acids. Comments on this clone: As yet, its antigen is unknown.

Sequencing used blood. This sequence was found in a girl under three years old with a congenital heart defect but otherwise immunologically healthy. V and J are TRBV6-1 and TRBJ2-3; 14 bases align to TRBD2. For the CDR3, the DNA is TGTGCCAGCAGGCGACTAGCGGGAGGGACAGATACGCAGTATTTT. This codes for CASRRLAGGTDTQYF.